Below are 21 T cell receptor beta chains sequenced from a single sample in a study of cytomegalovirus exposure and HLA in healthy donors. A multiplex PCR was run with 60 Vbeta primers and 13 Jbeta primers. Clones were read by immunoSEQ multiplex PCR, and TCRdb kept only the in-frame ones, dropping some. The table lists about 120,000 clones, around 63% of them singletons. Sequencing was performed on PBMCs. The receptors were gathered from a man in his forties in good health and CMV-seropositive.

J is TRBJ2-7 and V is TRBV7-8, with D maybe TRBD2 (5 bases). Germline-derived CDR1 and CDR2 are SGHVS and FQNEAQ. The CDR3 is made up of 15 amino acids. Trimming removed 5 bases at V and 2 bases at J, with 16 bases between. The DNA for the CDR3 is TGTGCCAGCAGCCCGAGGGTCCTCGTCACCTACGAGCAGTACTTC. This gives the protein CASSPRVLVTYEQYF.

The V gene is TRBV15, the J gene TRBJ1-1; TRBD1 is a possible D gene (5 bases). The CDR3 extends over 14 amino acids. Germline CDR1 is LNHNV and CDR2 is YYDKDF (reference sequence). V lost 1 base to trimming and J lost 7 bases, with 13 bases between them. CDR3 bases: TGTGCCACCAGCAGAGTTGGCAGGGAAAATGAAGCTTTCTTT. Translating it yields CATSRVGRENEAFF.

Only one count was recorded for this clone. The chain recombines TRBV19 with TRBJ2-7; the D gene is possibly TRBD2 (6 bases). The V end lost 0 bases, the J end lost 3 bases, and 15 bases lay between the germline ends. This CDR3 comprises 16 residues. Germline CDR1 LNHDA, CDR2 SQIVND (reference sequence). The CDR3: CASSIDGGAGVYEQYF. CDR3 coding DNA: TGTGCCAGTAGTATAGATGGCGGGGCTGGGGTCTACGAGCAGTACTTC.

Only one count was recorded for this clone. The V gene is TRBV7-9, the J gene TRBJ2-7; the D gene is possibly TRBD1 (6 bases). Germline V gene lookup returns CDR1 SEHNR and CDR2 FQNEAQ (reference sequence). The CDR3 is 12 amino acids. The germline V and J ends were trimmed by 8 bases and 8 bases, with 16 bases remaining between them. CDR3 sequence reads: CASALNGQKQYF. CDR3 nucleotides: TGTGCCAGCGCTCTCAATGGACAGAAGCAGTACTTC.

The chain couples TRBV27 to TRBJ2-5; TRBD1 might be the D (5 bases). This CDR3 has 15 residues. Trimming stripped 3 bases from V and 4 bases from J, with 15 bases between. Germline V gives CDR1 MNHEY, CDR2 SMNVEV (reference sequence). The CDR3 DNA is TGTGCCAGCAGTTTTGGGTCAGGGCGGCGAGAGACCCAGTACTTC. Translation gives CASSFGSGRRETQYF.

CDR3 in amino acids: CAISLFGTDKAQYF. CDR3 nucleotide sequence: TGTGCCATCAGCTTATTCGGGACAGACAAAGCGCAGTACTTC. The chain has TRBV10-3 and TRBJ2-7, with 7 positions matching TRBD1. The J segment lost 9 bases and the V segment lost 6 bases, leaving 14 bases of the junction unmatched. CDR3 length: 14 amino acids. CDR1 is ENHRY, CDR2 SYGVKD, per germline.

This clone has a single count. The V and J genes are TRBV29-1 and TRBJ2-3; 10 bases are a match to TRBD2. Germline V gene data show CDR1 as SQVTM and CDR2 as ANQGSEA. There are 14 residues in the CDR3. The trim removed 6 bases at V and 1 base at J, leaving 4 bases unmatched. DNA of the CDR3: TGCAGCGTGAGCGGGAGGGGGGGCACAGATACGCAGTATTTT. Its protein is CSVSGRGGTDTQYF.

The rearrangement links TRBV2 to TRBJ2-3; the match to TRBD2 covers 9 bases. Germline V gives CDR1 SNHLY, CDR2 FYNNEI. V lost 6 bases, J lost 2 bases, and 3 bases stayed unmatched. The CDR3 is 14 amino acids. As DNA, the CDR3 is TGTGCCAGCAGCCTAGCGGGGATCACAGATACGCAGTATTTT. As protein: CASSLAGITDTQYF.

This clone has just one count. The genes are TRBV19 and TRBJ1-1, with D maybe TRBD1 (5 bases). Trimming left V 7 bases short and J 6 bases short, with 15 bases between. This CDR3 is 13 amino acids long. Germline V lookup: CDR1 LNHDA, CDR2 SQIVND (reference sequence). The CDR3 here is CASIRTQGAEAFF. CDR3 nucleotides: TGTGCCAGTATCCGGACCCAGGGCGCTGAAGCTTTCTTT.

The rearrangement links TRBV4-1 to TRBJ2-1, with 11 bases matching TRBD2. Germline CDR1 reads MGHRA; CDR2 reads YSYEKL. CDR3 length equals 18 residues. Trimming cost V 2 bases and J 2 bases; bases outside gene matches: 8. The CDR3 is CASSQNLAGGGPYNEQFF. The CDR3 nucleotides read TGCGCCAGCAGCCAAAATCTAGCGGGAGGAGGCCCCTACAATGAGCAGTTCTTC.

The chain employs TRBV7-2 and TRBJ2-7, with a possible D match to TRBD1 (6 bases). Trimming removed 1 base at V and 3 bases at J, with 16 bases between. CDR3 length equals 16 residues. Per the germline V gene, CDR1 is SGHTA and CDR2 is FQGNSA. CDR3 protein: CASSLGVTGIYYEQYF. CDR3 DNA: TGTGCCAGCAGCTTAGGGGTAACAGGGATCTACTACGAGCAGTACTTC.

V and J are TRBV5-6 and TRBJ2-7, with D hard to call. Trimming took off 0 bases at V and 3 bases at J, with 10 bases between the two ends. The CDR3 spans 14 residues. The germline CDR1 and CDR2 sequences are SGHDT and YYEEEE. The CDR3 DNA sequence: TGTGCCAGCAGCTTGGGAGTTTCGGTCTACGAGCAGTACTTC. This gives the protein CASSLGVSVYEQYF.

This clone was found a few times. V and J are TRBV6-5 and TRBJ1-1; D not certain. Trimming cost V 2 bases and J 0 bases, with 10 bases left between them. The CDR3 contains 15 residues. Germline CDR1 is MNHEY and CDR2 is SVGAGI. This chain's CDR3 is CASSYGRTMNTEAFF. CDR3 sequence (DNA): TGTGCCAGCAGTTACGGGAGAACTATGAACACTGAAGCTTTCTTT.

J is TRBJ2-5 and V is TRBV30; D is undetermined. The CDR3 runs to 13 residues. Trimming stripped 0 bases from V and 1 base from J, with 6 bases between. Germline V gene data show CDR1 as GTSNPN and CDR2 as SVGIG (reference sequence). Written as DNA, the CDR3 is TGTGCCTGGAGTGTGAGTCCCCAAGAGACCCAGTACTTC. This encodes CAWSVSPQETQYF.

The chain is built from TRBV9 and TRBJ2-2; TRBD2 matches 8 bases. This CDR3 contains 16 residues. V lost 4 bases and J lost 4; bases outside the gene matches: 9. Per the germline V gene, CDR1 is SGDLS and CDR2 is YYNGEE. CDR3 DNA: TGTGCCAGCAGCCCGCCCGGGGGGGTCTTCACCGGGGAGCTGTTTTTT. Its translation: CASSPPGGVFTGELFF.

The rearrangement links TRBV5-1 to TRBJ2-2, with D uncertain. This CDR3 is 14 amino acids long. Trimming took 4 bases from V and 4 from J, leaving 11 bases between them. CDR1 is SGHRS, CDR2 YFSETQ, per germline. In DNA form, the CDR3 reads TGCGCCAGCAGCGGCCGGGTGGGCACCGGGGAGCTGTTTTTT. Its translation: CASSGRVGTGELFF.

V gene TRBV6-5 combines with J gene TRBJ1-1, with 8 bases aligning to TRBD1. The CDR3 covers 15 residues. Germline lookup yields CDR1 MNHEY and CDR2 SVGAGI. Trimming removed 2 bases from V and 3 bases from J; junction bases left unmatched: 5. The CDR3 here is CASSYGRGHYTEAFF. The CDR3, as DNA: TGTGCCAGCAGTTACGGCAGGGGGCATTACACTGAAGCTTTCTTT.

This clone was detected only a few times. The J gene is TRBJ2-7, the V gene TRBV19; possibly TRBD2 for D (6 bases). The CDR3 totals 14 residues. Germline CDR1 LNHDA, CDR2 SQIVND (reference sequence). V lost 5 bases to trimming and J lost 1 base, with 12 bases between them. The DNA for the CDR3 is TGTGCCAGTAGTGCCTCTGGGGGGTCCTACGAGCAGTACTTC. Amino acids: CASSASGGSYEQYF.

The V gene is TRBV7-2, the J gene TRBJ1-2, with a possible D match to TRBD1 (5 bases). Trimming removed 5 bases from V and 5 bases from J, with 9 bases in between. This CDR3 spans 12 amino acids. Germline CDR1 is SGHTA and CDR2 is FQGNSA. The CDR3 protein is CASSIDSYGYTF. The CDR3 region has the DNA TGTGCCAGCAGCATAGACAGTTATGGCTACACCTTC. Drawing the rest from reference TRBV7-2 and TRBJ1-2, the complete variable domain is GAGVSQSPSNKVTEKGKDVELRCDPISGHTALYWYRQSLGQGLEFLIYFQGNSAPDKSGLPSDRFSAERTGGSVSTLTIQRTQQEDSAVYLCASSIDSYGYTFGSGTRLTVV.

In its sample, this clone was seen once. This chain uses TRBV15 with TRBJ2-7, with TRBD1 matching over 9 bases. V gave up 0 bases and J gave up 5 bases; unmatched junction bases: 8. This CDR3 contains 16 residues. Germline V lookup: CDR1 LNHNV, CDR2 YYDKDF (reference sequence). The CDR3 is CATSRDMWDRAHEQYF. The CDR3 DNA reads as TGTGCCACCAGCAGAGATATGTGGGACAGGGCACACGAGCAGTACTTC.

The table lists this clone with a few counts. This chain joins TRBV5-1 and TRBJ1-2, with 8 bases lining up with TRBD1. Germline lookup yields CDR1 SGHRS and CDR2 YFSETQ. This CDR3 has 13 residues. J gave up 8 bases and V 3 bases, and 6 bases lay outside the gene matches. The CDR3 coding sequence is TGCGCCAGCAGCTCCTCAGGGGGCGCAGGCTACACCTTC. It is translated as CASSSSGGAGYTF. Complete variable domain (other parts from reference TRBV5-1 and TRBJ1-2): KAGVTQTPRYLIKTRGQQVTLSCSPISGHRSVSWYQQTPGQGLQFLFEYFSETQRNKGNFPGRFSGRQFSNSRSEMNVSTLELGDSALYLCASSSSGGAGYTFGSGTRLTVV.